Listed below are T cell receptor beta chains from one sample, sequenced in a study of blood T cell repertoires in COVID-19. Only in-frame clones appear in the TCRdb table, and some are missing; sequencing was by immunoSEQ multiplex PCR. This table holds 300,000 to 350,000 clones, roughly nine tenths found once. The specimen was peripheral blood. These TCRs come from a woman aged 60-75 years with COVID-19, enrolled during active disease. Each CDR3 is given with its conserved first and last residue. D genes are given only for firm matches. The size field is filled for only some rows; it gives once, few, many or a size class.

clone_size	d_call	cdr3_length	v_call	j_call	cdr3_nt	cdr3_aa
few	-	16	TRBV18	TRBJ2-7	TGTGCCAGCTCACCACCGGCTTGGACAAACTCCTACGAGCAGTACTTC	CASSPPAWTNSYEQYF
-	TRBD1	14	TRBV2	TRBJ1-1	TGTGCCAGCAGTCAACAGGGGGGGGACACTGAAGCTTTCTTT	CASSQQGGDTEAFF
-	TRBD2	18	TRBV27	TRBJ2-3	TGTGCCAGCAGTTTATCGATTAGGGGACTAGCGGGAACAGATACGCAGTATTTT	CASSLSIRGLAGTDTQYF
-	TRBD1	12	TRBV6-5	TRBJ1-1	TGTGCCAGCACCGACAGGGGTAATGAAGCTTTCTTT	CASTDRGNEAFF
few	TRBD1	12	TRBV7-2	TRBJ1-2	TGTGCCAGCAGCCGACAGGGCTATGGCTACACCTTC	CASSRQGYGYTF
-	-	15	TRBV5-5	TRBJ2-7	TGTGCCAGCAGCTTGGAGTGGGCCGAAACCTACGAGCAGTACTTC	CASSLEWAETYEQYF
-	-	14	TRBV18	TRBJ1-2	TGTGCCAGCTCACCCGACTCAGGGAACTATGGCTACACCTTC	CASSPDSGNYGYTF
-	TRBD1	15	TRBV6-5	TRBJ1-2	TGTGCCAGCAGCCGAGACAGGGGGCTCAACTATGGCTACACCTTC	CASSRDRGLNYGYTF
-	-	13	TRBV30	TRBJ1-1	TGTGCCTGGACCCCCCAGTCTGACACTGAAGCTTTCTTT	CAWTPQSDTEAFF
-	TRBD1	16	TRBV18	TRBJ1-5	TGTGCCAGCTCACTTACAGGGGGCCAGGGCAATCAGCCCCAGCATTTT	CASSLTGGQGNQPQHF
-	-	15	TRBV27	TRBJ1-2	TGTGCCAGCAGTTTATCGCCGGGTGCTAACTATGGCTACACCTTC	CASSLSPGANYGYTF
-	-	14	TRBV11-2	TRBJ1-6	TGTGCCAGCAGCTTAATCCAGAAGAATTCACCCCTCCACTTT	CASSLIQKNSPLHF
-	TRBD1	16	TRBV28	TRBJ2-5	TGTGCCAGCAGTCTTCTGACAGGGGCCCTCCAAGAGACCCAGTACTTC	CASSLLTGALQETQYF
-	TRBD1	12	TRBV29-1	TRBJ1-1	TGCAGCGTCGGGACAGTAAACACTGAAGCTTTCTTT	CSVGTVNTEAFF
-	TRBD1	16	TRBV19	TRBJ1-1	TGTGCCAGTAGTACCTCGCGACAGGGGAGGAGGACTGAAGCTTTCTTT	CASSTSRQGRRTEAFF
once	-	14	TRBV30	TRBJ1-5	TGTGCCTGGAGTGTCTTACAGAGCAATCAGCCCCAGCATTTT	CAWSVLQSNQPQHF
-	-	13	TRBV29-1	TRBJ1-5	TGCAGCGTTGCCCCAGGGATTAATCAGCCCCAGCATTTT	CSVAPGINQPQHF
-	TRBD1	14	TRBV15	TRBJ2-1	TGTGCCACCAGCAGTGGGGACAGATACAATGAGCAGTTCTTC	CATSSGDRYNEQFF
-	TRBD1	14	TRBV29-1	TRBJ1-2	TGCAGCTGCACGGACCGGACAGGCAAAAAGGGATGCACCTTC	CSCTDRTGKKGCTF
-	-	12	TRBV2	TRBJ1-2	TGTGCCAGCGAGTGGGGGCAGGATGGCTACACCTTC	CASEWGQDGYTF
-	TRBD1	14	TRBV11-2	TRBJ1-2	TGTGCCAGCAGCCCAGACAGGGAGACCTATGGCTACACCTTC	CASSPDRETYGYTF
-	-	17	TRBV3-1/TRBV3-2	TRBJ2-7	TGTGCCAGCAGCCAAGATTGGATAAGCGGGTCCTACTACGAGCAGTACTTC	CASSQDWISGSYYEQYF
once	-	17	TRBV18	TRBJ1-5	TGTGCCAGCTCACCCGTGGGACACCTAGGTAGCAATCAGCCCCAGCATTTT	CASSPVGHLGSNQPQHF
-	TRBD1	13	TRBV12-3/TRBV12-4	TRBJ1-3	TGTGCCAGCAGCCTGGACAGGGGGGACACCATATATTTT	CASSLDRGDTIYF
-	TRBD1	15	TRBV4-1	TRBJ1-2	TGCGCCAGCAGCCAAGACGGACAGGGGGCCTATGGCTACACCTTC	CASSQDGQGAYGYTF
-	TRBD1	15	TRBV28	TRBJ2-3	TGTGCCAGCCCCCCCGACAGGGGCAGAGCAGATACGCAGTATTTT	CASPPDRGRADTQYF
-	TRBD1	15	TRBV18	TRBJ2-1	TGTGCCAGCTCACCAGGACAGGGGCTATTCGATGAGCAGTTCTTC	CASSPGQGLFDEQFF
-	-	13	TRBV6-5	TRBJ1-6	TGTGCCGGCGGAGCGGGGGTCGATTCACCCCTCCACTTT	CAGGAGVDSPLHF
-	TRBD1	15	TRBV9	TRBJ1-5	TGTGCCAGCAGCCCACTCGGGACAGTCAATCAGCCCCAGCATTTT	CASSPLGTVNQPQHF
-	-	14	TRBV7-2	TRBJ1-1	TGTGCCAGCAGCTTACCCCTGGGGGCCACTGAAGCTTTCTTT	CASSLPLGATEAFF
-	TRBD1	15	TRBV19	TRBJ2-2	TGTGCCAGTACCTGGACAGGGGACGGCACCGGGGAGCTGTTTTTT	CASTWTGDGTGELFF
-	-	14	TRBV5-1	TRBJ1-1	TGCGCCAGCAGCACCGGGTTCGAGAACACTGAAGCTTTCTTT	CASSTGFENTEAFF
-	-	15	TRBV9	TRBJ2-3	TGTGCCAGCAGGGGTCAGGGGGGTTTGGCAGATACGCAGTATTTT	CASRGQGGLADTQYF
-	-	11	TRBV29-1	TRBJ1-1	TGCAGCGTTGAAAGGGGAAATGAAGCTTTCTTT	CSVERGNEAFF
-	-	12	TRBV13	TRBJ1-3	TGTGCCAGCAGCTCCGTTGGAAACACCATATATTTT	CASSSVGNTIYF
-	-	12	TRBV28	TRBJ1-6	TGTGCCAGCAGTTTGAGGTCCTTAGCCCTCCACTTT	CASSLRSLALHF
-	-	15	TRBV5-1	TRBJ1-4	TGCGCCAGCAGTACCACAGGTTTCTGGATGGAAAAACTGTTTTTT	CASSTTGFWMEKLFF
-	TRBD2	19	TRBV7-8	TRBJ2-1	TGTGCCAGCAGCTTTACTAGCGGGGGGGCATCAGTAGGCTACAATGAGCAGTTCTTC	CASSFTSGGASVGYNEQFF
-	TRBD1	14	TRBV9	TRBJ2-7	TGTGCCAGCAGCCGGGACAGGGGATCCTACGAGCAGTACTTC	CASSRDRGSYEQYF
-	-	15	TRBV6-5	TRBJ1-5	TGTGCCAGCAGACCATACAGGGTCACGGGTCAGCCCCAGCATTTT	CASRPYRVTGQPQHF
-	-	14	TRBV28	TRBJ1-5	TGTGCCAGCAGACGCTCGGGGGAGGGACAGCCCCAGCATTTT	CASRRSGEGQPQHF
-	-	13	TRBV19	TRBJ2-7	TGTGCCAGTAGTATAGGTAACGGCTACGAGCAGTACTTC	CASSIGNGYEQYF
-	TRBD2	16	TRBV5-4	TRBJ2-2	TGTGCCAGCAGCTTGTATGGGGGGGCGAACACCGGGGAGCTGTTTTTT	CASSLYGGANTGELFF
-	-	15	TRBV18	TRBJ1-5	TGTGCCAGCTCTTTGGCGGCTTTCAGCAATCAGCCCCAGCATTTT	CASSLAAFSNQPQHF
-	-	17	TRBV5-6	TRBJ1-5	TGTGCCAGCAGCTTGAACGGTATCGGGGGAAGCAATCAGCCCCAGCATTTT	CASSLNGIGGSNQPQHF
-	-	15	TRBV6-5	TRBJ1-4	TGTGCCACCATTTCCCCTCGGGGTGTTAATGAAAAACTGTTTTTT	CATISPRGVNEKLFF
-	-	13	TRBV5-1	TRBJ2-1	TGCGCCAGCAGTATCCAGGGCCACAATGAGCAGTTCTTC	CASSIQGHNEQFF
-	TRBD1	12	TRBV6-1	TRBJ1-5	TGTGCCAGCAGTGAAAGAGGGGGCCTTCAGCATTTT	CASSERGGLQHF
-	-	15	TRBV4-1	TRBJ1-2	TGCGCCAGCAGCCAGCCGGGACTAGCTAACTATGGCTACACCTTC	CASSQPGLANYGYTF
once	-	12	TRBV2	TRBJ2-5	TGTGCCAGCAGTGAAAACGGAGAGACCCAGTACTTC	CASSENGETQYF